This TCR beta chain was captured in a study of OX40 agonist ivuxolimab in advanced cancers. As for the study in general: The dose-escalation cohort had hepatocellular carcinoma, melanoma, renal cell or head and neck cancer. Therapy given before enrollment (anti-PD-1, anti-PD-L1 or anti-CTLA-4) was allowed, and 30% to 50% had some. Patients achieving partial responses numbered three: one hepatocellular carcinoma case and two cutaneous melanoma cases.

This clone came up a few times. Antigen specificity is unknown. CDR3 length: 13 amino acids. In germline, CDR1 is GTSNPN, CDR2 SVGIG (reference sequence). The germline V and J ends were trimmed by 0 bases and 2 bases, with 7 bases remaining between them. General study results and limits: At 0.1 to 3.0 mg/kg and by week 6, clonal expansion occurred in CD4+ and CD8+ blood T cells.

Profiling relied on immunoSEQ multiplex PCR, and the TCRdb table lists in-frame clones only, not all of them. The sample shows tens of thousands of clones, about 86% of them seen only once. The source is an adult with an advanced solid tumor such as melanoma, head and neck, liver or kidney cancer. V usage is TRBV30 and J usage is TRBJ1-1; D remains ambiguous. The sequenced sample was CD4+ or CD8+ T cells sorted from blood, obtained in a trial of the OX40 agonist ivuxolimab. In DNA, the CDR3 is TGTGCCTGGAGTGTAAGATTTAACACTGAAGCTTTCTTT. Amino acid sequence: CAWSVRFNTEAFF. The full variable domain, its missing parts supplied by reference TRBV30 and TRBJ1-1, is SQTIHQWPATLVQPVGSPLSLECTVEGTSNPNLYWYRQAAGRGLQLLFYSVGIGQISSEVPQNLSASRPQDRQFILSSKKLLLSDSGFYLCAWSVRFNTEAFFGQGTRLTVV.